This T cell receptor (beta chain) came from a study of PD-1 blockade in classical Hodgkin lymphoma. Study overall: Intravenous nivolumab at 3 mg/kg was given to patients every 2 weeks.

The data were produced by immunoSEQ multiplex PCR, yet TCRdb's version contains in-frame clones alone and is incomplete. The sample includes about 27,000 clones, nearly 80% of them seen just once. Trimming cost V 5 bases and J 2 bases; bases outside gene matches: 7. Germline V lookup: CDR1 LNHDA, CDR2 SQIVND (reference sequence). The CDR3 is made up of 16 amino acids. With no exception, relapse followed autologous stem cell transplantation in all patients, and brentuximab vedotin exposure varied. In the case of this clone: What it binds is unknown.

The study's findings and limits: Initiation of nivolumab under 1 year after ASCT led to exclusion of patients. Causes of the repertoire differences remain undefined, possibly disease activity or prior therapy. Newly diagnosed patients reportedly trailed healthy donors in baseline TCR diversity.

The starting material was peripheral blood mononuclear cells (PBMCs), obtained before the second cycle of nivolumab. The chain recombines TRBV19 with TRBJ2-1, with 9 bases that match TRBD1. This TCR derives from a human donor with classical Hodgkin lymphoma. CDR3 sequence reads: CASSSTTGGAYNEQFF. DNA of the CDR3: TGTGCCAGTAGTTCCACTACAGGGGGCGCCTACAATGAGCAGTTCTTC. Filled out from reference TRBV19 and TRBJ2-1, the complete variable domain reads DGGITQSPKYLFRKEGQNVTLSCEQNLNHDAMYWYRQDPGQGLRLIYYSQIVNDFQKGDIAEGYSVSREKKESFPLTVTSAQKNPTAFYLCASSSTTGGAYNEQFFGPGTRLTVL.